This T cell receptor beta chain was profiled in a study of T cell responses to AZD1222 COVID-19 vaccine. Study conclusions and caveats: White British donors predominated, females outnumbered males, and clonal diversity was possibly underestimated. Unmutated regions of variants are reportedly targeted by nearly half of spike-specific TCRs. It was only after the peak T cell response that any repertoires were sampled. Dominant CD4 TCR responses targeted spike regions 160-218 and 743-854.

Germline V gene sequence: CDR1 LGHNA, CDR2 YNFKEQ. The CDR3 extends over 14 amino acids. V lost 0 bases, J lost 4 bases, and 9 bases lay in between. This clone was seen more than once but under ten times. The antigen is not known. The method was immunoSEQ multiplex PCR; TCRdb's version includes in-frame clones alone and lacks a portion of them. The sample lists roughly 100,000 clones; 88% were seen once. The receptor was isolated from an adult in good health. This chain connects TRBV4-2 to TRBJ1-2; perhaps TRBD1 as D (5 bases). This specimen consisted of peripheral blood, obtained on day 0 of AZD1222 vaccination. CDR3 sequence reads: CASSQERGSYGYTF. DNA for the CDR3: TGTGCCAGCAGCCAAGAAAGGGGCAGCTATGGCTACACCTTC.